This T cell receptor (beta chain) was identified in a study of cytomegalovirus exposure and HLA in healthy donors. Looking at the study overall: There were around 390 genotyped donors. Of these, about 86% fell in the genetic ancestry cluster associated with self-reported Caucasian donors. General observations from the study: The study listed roughly 160 cytomegalovirus-associated TCR beta chains.

About this clone itself: Its antigen remains unknown.

The PCR made use of 60 Vbeta and 13 Jbeta primers. Clones were read by immunoSEQ multiplex PCR, and TCRdb kept only the in-frame ones, dropping some. The data show 130,000 to 150,000 clones, about 72% seen once. Trimming removed 0 bases at V and 1 base at J, with 8 bases between. This CDR3 is 15 amino acids long. Germline V gene sequence: CDR1 MGHRA, CDR2 YSYEKL. Likely unrecorded immune exposures existed in these nominally healthy donors. The source material was PBMCs. This chain joins TRBV4-1 and TRBJ2-3; D gene uncertain. The receptor's source is a man in his forties in good health and CMV-seronegative. As DNA, the CDR3 is TGCGCCAGCAGCCAAGATAAGCTGGGCACAGATACGCAGTATTTT. Translated: CASSQDKLGTDTQYF.